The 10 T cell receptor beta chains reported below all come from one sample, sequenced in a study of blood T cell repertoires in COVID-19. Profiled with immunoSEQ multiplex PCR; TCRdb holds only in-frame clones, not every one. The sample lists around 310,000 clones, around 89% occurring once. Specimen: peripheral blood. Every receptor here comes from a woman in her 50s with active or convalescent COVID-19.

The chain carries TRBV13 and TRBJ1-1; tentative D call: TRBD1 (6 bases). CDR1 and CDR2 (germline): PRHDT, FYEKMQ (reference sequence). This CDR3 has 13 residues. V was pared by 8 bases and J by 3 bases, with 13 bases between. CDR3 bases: TGTGCCAGCGCGTCAGGGGCGTACACTGAAGCTTTCTTT. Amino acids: CASASGAYTEAFF. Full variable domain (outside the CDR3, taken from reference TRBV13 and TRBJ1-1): AAGVIQSPRHLIKEKRETATLKCYPIPRHDTVYWYQQGPGQDPQFLISFYEKMQSDKGSIPDRFSAQQFSDYHSELNMSSLELGDSALYFCASASGAYTEAFFGQGTRLTVV.

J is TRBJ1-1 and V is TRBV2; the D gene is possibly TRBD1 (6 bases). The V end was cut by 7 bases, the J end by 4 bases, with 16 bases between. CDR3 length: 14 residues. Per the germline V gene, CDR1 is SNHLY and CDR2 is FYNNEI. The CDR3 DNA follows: TGTGCCAGCATCGACAGGTTAAGAGGCACTGAAGCTTTCTTT. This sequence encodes CASIDRLRGTEAFF.

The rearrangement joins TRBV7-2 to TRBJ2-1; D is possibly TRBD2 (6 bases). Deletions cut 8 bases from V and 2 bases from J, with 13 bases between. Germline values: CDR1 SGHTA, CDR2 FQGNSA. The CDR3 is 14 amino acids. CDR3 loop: CASRWGGAYNEQFF. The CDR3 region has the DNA TGTGCCAGCCGTTGGGGCGGGGCCTACAATGAGCAGTTCTTC.

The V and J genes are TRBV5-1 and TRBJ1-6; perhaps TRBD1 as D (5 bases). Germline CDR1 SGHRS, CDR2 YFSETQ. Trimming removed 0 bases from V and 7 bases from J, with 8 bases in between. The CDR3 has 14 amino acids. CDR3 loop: CASSLGGANSPLHF. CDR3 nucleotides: TGCGCCAGCAGCTTGGGGGGCGCGAATTCACCCCTCCACTTT.

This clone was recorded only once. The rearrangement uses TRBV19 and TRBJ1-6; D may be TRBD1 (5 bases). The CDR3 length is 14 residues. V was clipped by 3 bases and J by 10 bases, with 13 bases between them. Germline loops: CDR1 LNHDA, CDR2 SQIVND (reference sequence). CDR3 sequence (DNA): TGTGCCAGTAGTATCGCGGAGGGGCTCTCACCCCTCCACTTT. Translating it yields CASSIAEGLSPLHF. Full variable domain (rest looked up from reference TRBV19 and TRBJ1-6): DGGITQSPKYLFRKEGQNVTLSCEQNLNHDAMYWYRQDPGQGLRLIYYSQIVNDFQKGDIAEGYSVSREKKESFPLTVTSAQKNPTAFYLCASSIAEGLSPLHFGNGTRLTVT.

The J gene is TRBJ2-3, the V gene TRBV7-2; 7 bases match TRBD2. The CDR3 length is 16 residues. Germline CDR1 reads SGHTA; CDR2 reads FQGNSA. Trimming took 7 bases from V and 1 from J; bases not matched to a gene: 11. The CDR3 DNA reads TGTGCCAGCACCATTAGCGGGCTGGGGGGCACAGATACGCAGTATTTT. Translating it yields CASTISGLGGTDTQYF.

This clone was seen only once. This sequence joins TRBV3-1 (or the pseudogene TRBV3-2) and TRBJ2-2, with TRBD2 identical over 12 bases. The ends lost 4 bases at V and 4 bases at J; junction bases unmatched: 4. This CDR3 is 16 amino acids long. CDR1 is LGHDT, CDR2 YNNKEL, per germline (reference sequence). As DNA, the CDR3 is TGTGCCAGCAGCCTCGGACTAGCGGGGATCACCGGGGAGCTGTTTTTT. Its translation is CASSLGLAGITGELFF.

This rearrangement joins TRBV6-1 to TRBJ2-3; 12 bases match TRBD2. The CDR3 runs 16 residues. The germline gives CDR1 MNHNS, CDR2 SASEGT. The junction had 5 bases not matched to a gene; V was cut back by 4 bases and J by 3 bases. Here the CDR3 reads CASSVTSGGRTDTQYF. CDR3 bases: TGTGCCAGCAGTGTAACTAGCGGGGGGCGTACAGATACGCAGTATTTT.

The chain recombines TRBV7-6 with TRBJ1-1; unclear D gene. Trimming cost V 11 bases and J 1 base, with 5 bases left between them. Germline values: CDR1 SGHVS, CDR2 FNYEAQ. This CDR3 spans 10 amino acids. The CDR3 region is CAVENTEAFF. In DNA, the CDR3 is TGTGCCGTAGAGAACACTGAAGCTTTCTTT.

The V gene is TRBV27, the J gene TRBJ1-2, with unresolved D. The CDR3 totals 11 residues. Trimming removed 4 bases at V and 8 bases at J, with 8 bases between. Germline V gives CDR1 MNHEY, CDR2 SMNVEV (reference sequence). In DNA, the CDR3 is TGTGCCAGCAGTTCGAGAGGCGGCTACACCTTC. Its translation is CASSSRGGYTF.